This TCR beta chain was captured in a study of regulatory T cells in long-lasting Graves disease. CDR1 is KGHSH, CDR2 LQKENI, per germline. J was trimmed by 0 bases and V by 5 bases; bases with no gene match: 4. The CDR3 is made up of 14 amino acids. The count of this clonotype is one. What it binds is unknown. Broader study findings: Persistent patients had more shared public clonotypes (under 3,000) than new patients (966).

As to time point: persistent/refractory GD, antithyroid drugs over 5 years with positive TRAb. Generation of the TCR library employed RNA extracted from PBMCs. Arm-PCR with iRepertoire HTBI primers amplified the CDR3 regions for these TCR beta libraries. MiXCR, run by TCRdb on the multiplex PCR reads, gives a single entry per CDR3 protein. The sample comprises approximately 380,000 distinct CDR3 sequences, less than 25% of which are singletons, and less than 25% rests with the top ten. This sequence joins TRBV18 and TRBJ2-7, with 7 bases aligning to TRBD1. Specimen: peripheral blood mononuclear cells (PBMCs), collected when the disease was refractory, from a patient treated with antithyroid drugs. This receptor was taken from a female donor with Graves disease. CDR3 loop: CASSRDSLSYEQYF. The DNA for the CDR3 is TGTGCCAGCTCAAGGGACAGCCTCTCCTACGAGCAGTACTTC.